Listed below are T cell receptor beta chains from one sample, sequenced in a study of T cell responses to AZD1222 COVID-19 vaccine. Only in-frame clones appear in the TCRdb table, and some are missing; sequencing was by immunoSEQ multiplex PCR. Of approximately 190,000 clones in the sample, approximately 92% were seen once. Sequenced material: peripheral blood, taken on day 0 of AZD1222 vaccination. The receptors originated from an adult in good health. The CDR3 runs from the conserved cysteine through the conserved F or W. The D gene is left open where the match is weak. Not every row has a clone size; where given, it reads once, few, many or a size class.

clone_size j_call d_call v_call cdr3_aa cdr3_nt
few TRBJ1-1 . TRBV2 CASSRSPGNTEAFF TGTGCCAGCAGTAGGAGTCCAGGGAACACTGAAGCTTTCTTT
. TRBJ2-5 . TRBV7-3 CASSLTAGSGETQYF TGTGCCAGCAGCTTAACAGCAGGGTCAGGGGAGACCCAGTACTTC
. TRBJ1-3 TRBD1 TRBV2 CASSVLVGTGGSGNTIYF TGTGCCAGCAGTGTCCTTGTCGGGACAGGGGGCTCAGGAAACACCATATATTTT
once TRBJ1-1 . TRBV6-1 CASGVNRDIQSRGTEAFF TGTGCCAGCGGTGTAAACCGGGACATCCAAAGTCGGGGCACTGAAGCTTTCTTT
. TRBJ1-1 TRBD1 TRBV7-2 CASSTNRQGTNTEAFF TGTGCCAGCAGCACTAACCGACAGGGAACGAACACTGAAGCTTTCTTT
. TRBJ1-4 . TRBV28 CATFPGGVGEKLFF TGTGCCACCTTCCCCGGGGGGGTGGGGGAAAAACTGTTTTTT
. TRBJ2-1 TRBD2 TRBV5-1 CASSLAPGSGGAVEQFF TGCGCCAGCAGCTTGGCCCCGGGAAGCGGGGGGGCGGTTGAGCAGTTCTTC
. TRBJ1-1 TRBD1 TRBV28 CASRMRQGDKVTEAFF TGTGCCAGCAGGATGAGGCAGGGGGATAAGGTCACTGAAGCTTTCTTT
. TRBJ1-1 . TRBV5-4 CASSPGTPTNTEAFF TGTGCCAGCAGCCCCGGGACTCCTACGAACACTGAAGCTTTCTTT
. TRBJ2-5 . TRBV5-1 CASSLAAVGEETQYF TGCGCCAGCAGCTTGGCAGCCGTAGGGGAAGAGACCCAGTACTTC
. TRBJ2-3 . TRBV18 CASSPVLTSTDTQYF TGTGCCAGCTCACCGGTACTAACTAGCACAGATACGCAGTATTTT
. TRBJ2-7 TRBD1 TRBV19 CASSIRQGRAEQYF TGTGCCAGTAGTATTCGACAGGGGCGGGCCGAGCAGTACTTC
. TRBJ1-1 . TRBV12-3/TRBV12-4 CASSLTLTLGAFF TGTGCCAGCAGTTTAACATTAACGCTGGGGGCTTTCTTT
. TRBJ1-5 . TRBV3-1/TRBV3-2 CASSQSGTYSNQPQHF TGTGCCAGCAGCCAATCCGGGACATATAGCAATCAGCCCCAGCATTTT
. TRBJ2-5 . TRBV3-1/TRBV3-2 CASSQVVETQYF TGTGCCAGCAGCCAAGTAGTCGAGACCCAGTACTTC
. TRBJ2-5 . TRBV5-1 CASSLETGKETQYF TGCGCCAGCAGCTTGGAAACAGGGAAAGAGACCCAGTACTTC
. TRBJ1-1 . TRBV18 CASSPEGRNTEAFF TGTGCCAGCTCACCGGAGGGTAGGAACACTGAAGCTTTCTTT
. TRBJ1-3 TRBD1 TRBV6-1 CASSEDRSWGQGYTIYF TGTGCCAGCAGTGAAGACAGGAGTTGGGGACAGGGATACACCATATATTTT
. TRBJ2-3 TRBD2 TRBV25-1 CASRGGNTQYF TGTGCCAGCAGGGGGGGGAATACGCAGTATTTT
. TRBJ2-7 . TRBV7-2 CASSHRAGRNYEQYF TGTGCCAGCAGCCACCGGGCCGGGCGAAACTACGAGCAGTACTTC
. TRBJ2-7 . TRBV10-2 CASGPGEGVKYF TGCGCCAGCGGTCCAGGTGAGGGGGTGAAGTACTTC
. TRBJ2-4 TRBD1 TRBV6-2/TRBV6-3 CASSGDSSLAKNIQYF TGTGCCAGCAGTGGGGACAGTTCATTAGCCAAAAACATTCAGTACTTC
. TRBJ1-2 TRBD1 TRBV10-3 CAIGLLQGGDYGYTF TGTGCCATCGGTCTACTGCAGGGGGGGGACTATGGCTACACCTTC
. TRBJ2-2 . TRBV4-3 CASSQDLGQYTGELFF TGCGCCAGCAGCCAAGACCTTGGCCAGTACACCGGGGAGCTGTTTTTT
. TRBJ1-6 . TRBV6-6 CASSYHAIRSPLHF TGTGCCAGCAGTTACCATGCCATTCGTTCACCCCTCCACTTT
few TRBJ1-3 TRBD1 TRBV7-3 CASSPGGRSKAGNTIYF TGTGCCAGCAGCCCAGGGGGCAGGTCTAAAGCTGGAAACACCATATATTTT
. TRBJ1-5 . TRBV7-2 CASSLGPVEGQPQHF TGTGCCAGCAGCTTAGGTCCTGTAGAGGGTCAGCCCCAGCATTTT